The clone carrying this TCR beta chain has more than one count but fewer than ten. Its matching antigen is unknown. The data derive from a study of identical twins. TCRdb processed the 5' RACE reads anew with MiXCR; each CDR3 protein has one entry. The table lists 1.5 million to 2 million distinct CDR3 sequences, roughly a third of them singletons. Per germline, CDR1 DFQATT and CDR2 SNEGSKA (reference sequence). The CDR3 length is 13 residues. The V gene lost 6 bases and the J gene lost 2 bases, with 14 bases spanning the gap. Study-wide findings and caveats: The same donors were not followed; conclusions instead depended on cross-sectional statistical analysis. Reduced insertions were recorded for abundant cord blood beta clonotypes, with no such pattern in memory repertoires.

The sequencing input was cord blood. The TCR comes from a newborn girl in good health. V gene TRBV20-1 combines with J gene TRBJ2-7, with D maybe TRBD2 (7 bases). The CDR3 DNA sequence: TGCAGTGCAGGCAAAGGGGGGGCCTACGAGCAGTACTTC. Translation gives CSAGKGGAYEQYF.